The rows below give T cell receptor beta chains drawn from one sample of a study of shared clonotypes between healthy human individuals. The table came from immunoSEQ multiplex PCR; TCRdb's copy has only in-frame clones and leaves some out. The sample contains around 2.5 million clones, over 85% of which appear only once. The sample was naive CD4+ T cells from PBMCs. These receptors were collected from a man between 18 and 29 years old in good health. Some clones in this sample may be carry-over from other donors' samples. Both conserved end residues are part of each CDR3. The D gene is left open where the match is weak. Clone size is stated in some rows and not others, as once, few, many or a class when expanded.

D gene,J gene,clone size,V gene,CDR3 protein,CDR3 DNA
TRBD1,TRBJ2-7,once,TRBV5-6,CASSLSPTGGSYEQYF,TGTGCCAGCAGCCTAAGCCCCACAGGGGGATCCTACGAGCAGTACTTC
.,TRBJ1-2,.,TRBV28,CASGPNYGYTF,TGTGCCAGCGGCCCAAACTATGGCTACACCTTC
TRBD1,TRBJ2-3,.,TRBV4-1,CASSQVLQGPGGSTDTQYF,TGCGCCAGCAGCCAAGTCCTACAGGGGCCCGGTGGTAGCACAGATACGCAGTATTTT
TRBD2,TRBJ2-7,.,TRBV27,CASSRSSGRLLNYEQYF,TGTGCCAGCAGCCGATCTAGCGGGAGGTTACTTAACTACGAGCAGTACTTC
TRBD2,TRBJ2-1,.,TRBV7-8,CASSRSGRAVNEQFF,TGTGCCAGCAGCCGTAGCGGGAGGGCCGTCAATGAGCAGTTCTTC
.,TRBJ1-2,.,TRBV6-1,CASSESARLGYTF,TGTGCCAGCAGTGAGTCCGCTAGACTTGGCTACACCTTC
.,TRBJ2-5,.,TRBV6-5,CATAQGGSGETQYF,TGTGCCACCGCGCAGGGCGGAAGTGGGGAGACCCAGTACTTC
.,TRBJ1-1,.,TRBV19,CASSIYFGDLNTEAFF,TGTGCCAGTAGTATTTATTTTGGGGACCTGAACACTGAAGCTTTCTTT
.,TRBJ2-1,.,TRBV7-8,CASSLGQFYNEQFF,TGTGCCAGCAGCTTAGGACAGTTCTACAATGAGCAGTTCTTC
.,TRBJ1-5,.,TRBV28,CASSAQVINQPQHF,TGTGCCAGCAGTGCTCAGGTTATCAATCAGCCCCAGCATTTT
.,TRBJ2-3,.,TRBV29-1,CSVVQRTDTQYF,TGCAGCGTTGTTCAGCGCACAGATACGCAGTATTTT
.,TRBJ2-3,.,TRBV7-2,CASSPASVSTDTQYF,TGTGCCAGCAGCCCCGCGAGCGTGAGCACAGATACGCAGTATTTT
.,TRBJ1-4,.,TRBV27,CASSLRSGEKLFF,TGTGCCAGCAGTTTAAGGTCCGGTGAAAAACTGTTTTTT
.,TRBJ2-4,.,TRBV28,CASSLAKNIQYF,TGTGCCAGCAGTTTAGCCAAAAACATTCAGTACTTC
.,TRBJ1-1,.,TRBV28,CASSSPQVRNPEAFF,TGTGCCAGCAGTTCTCCCCAGGTCCGAAACCCTGAAGCTTTCTTT
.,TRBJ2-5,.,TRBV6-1,CASSLRTVRETQYF,TGTGCCAGCAGTCTTCGGACAGTCCGAGAGACCCAGTACTTC
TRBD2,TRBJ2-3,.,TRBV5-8,CASSPGTSLDTQYF,TGTGCCAGCAGCCCCGGGACTAGCCTCGATACGCAGTATTTT
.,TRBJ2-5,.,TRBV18,CASSPGQRETQYF,TGTGCCAGCTCACCAGGGCAGAGGGAGACCCAGTACTTC
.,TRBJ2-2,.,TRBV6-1,CASSELRGSVVYNTGELFF,TGTGCCAGCAGTGAATTGAGAGGCTCAGTGGTTTATAACACCGGGGAGCTGTTTTTT
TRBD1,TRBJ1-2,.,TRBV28,CASSSGGRGYTF,TGTGCCAGCAGTTCAGGGGGGCGAGGCTACACCTTC
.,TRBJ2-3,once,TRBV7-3,CASSLMGRSTDTQYF,TGTGCCAGCAGCTTAATGGGCAGGAGCACAGATACGCAGTATTTT
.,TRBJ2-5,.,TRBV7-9,CASSPPGAGETQYF,TGTGCCAGCAGCCCACCGGGAGCAGGAGAGACCCAGTACTTC
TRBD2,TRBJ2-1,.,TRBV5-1,CASSFGTSGINEQFF,TGCGCCAGCAGCTTTGGGACTAGCGGCATCAATGAGCAGTTCTTC
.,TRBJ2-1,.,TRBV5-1,CASSLDGTVYNEQFF,TGCGCCAGCAGCTTGGACGGGACGGTATACAATGAGCAGTTCTTC
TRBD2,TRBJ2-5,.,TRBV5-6,CASSLGLAQNQETQYF,TGTGCCAGCAGCCTGGGACTAGCGCAAAACCAAGAGACCCAGTACTTC
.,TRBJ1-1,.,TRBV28,CASSLRIRLNTEAFF,TGTGCCAGCAGTTTGCGGATAAGACTGAACACTGAAGCTTTCTTT
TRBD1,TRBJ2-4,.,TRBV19,CASSILTGGAKNIQYF,TGTGCCAGTAGTATTCTTACAGGGGGAGCCAAAAACATTCAGTACTTC
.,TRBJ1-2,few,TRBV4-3,CASSLGRSDYGYTF,TGCGCCAGCAGCCTGGGACGGTCAGACTATGGCTACACCTTC
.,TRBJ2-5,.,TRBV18,CASSPTVQETQYF,TGTGCCAGCTCTCCGACAGTGCAAGAGACCCAGTACTTC
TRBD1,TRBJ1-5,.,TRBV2,CASTNQQGAGQPQHF,TGTGCCAGCACGAACCAGCAGGGGGCCGGTCAGCCCCAGCATTTT
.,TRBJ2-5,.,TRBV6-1,CASSDQGVYHRQETQYF,TGTGCCAGCAGTGACCAAGGGGTCTACCATCGCCAAGAGACCCAGTACTTC
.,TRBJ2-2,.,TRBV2,CASSVGGELFF,TGTGCCAGCAGTGTTGGCGGGGAGCTGTTTTTT
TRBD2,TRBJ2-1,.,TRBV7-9,CASSLIGRWLAGNNEQFF,TGTGCCAGCAGCTTAATAGGGCGGTGGCTAGCGGGCAACAATGAGCAGTTCTTC
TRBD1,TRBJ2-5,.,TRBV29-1,CSVTGGWETQYF,TGCAGCGTTACAGGGGGCTGGGAGACCCAGTACTTC
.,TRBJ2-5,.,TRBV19,CASSIGAAVKETQYF,TGTGCCAGTAGTATCGGGGCAGCCGTTAAAGAGACCCAGTACTTC
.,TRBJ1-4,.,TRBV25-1,CASSEFGGGEKLFF,TGTGCCAGCAGTGAATTCGGGGGCGGTGAAAAACTGTTTTTT
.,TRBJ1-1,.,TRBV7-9,CASTLSRGTEAFF,TGTGCCAGCACCCTTTCTCGGGGGACTGAAGCTTTCTTT
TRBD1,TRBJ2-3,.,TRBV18,CASSKNDRGGTDTQYF,TGTGCCAGCTCAAAGAACGACAGGGGAGGCACAGATACGCAGTATTTT
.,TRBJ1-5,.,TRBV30,CAWSVPVSGQPQHF,TGTGCCTGGAGTGTGCCGGTATCGGGTCAGCCCCAGCATTTT
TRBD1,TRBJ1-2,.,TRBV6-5,CASSYRTERGPGYTF,TGTGCCAGCAGTTACCGGACAGAGAGGGGGCCTGGCTACACCTTC
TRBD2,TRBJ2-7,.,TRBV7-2,CASSRVPGLGVYEQYF,TGTGCCAGCAGCCGGGTACCGGGACTAGGGGTATACGAGCAGTACTTC
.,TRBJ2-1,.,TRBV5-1,CASSLTTDYNEQFF,TGCGCCAGCAGCTTGACTACCGACTACAATGAGCAGTTCTTC
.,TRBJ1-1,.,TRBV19,CASTGGRYFMNTEAFF,TGTGCCAGTACCGGAGGCAGATACTTTATGAACACTGAAGCTTTCTTT
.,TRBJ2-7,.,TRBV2,CASSASPGKEYF,TGTGCCAGCAGTGCGTCGCCCGGGAAGGAGTACTTC
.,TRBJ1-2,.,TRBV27,CASSFRGGYGYTF,TGTGCCAGCAGTTTCCGGGGAGGCTATGGCTACACCTTC
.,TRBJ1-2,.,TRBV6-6,CASSYGQTGYGYTF,TGTGCCAGCAGTTACGGACAGACGGGCTATGGCTACACCTTC
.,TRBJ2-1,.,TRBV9,CASSVEGSYNEQFF,TGTGCCAGCAGCGTAGAGGGGAGCTACAATGAGCAGTTCTTC
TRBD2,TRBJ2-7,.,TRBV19,CASSPWTSGMGEQYF,TGTGCCAGTAGTCCCTGGACTAGCGGGATGGGGGAGCAGTACTTC
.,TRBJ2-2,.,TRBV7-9,CASSPPDGGARELFF,TGTGCCAGCAGCCCACCGGATGGCGGGGCCCGGGAGCTGTTTTTT
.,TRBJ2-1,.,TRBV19,CASRRTISINEQFF,TGTGCCAGCCGGAGGACGATCTCGATCAATGAGCAGTTCTTC